The 10 T cell receptor beta chains presented below share a single source sample, sequenced in a study of OX40 agonist ivuxolimab in advanced cancers. Sequencing was performed with immunoSEQ multiplex PCR; in TCRdb, only in-frame clones are kept and a portion is missing. The table records more than 45,000 clones, around 87% of them present only once. The sequenced sample was CD4+ or CD8+ T cells sorted from blood, obtained in a trial of the OX40 agonist ivuxolimab. All receptors come from an adult with an advanced solid tumor such as melanoma, head and neck, liver or kidney cancer.

The rearrangement joins TRBV4-1 to TRBJ1-1; TRBD1 aligns across 9 bases. Germline V gene lookup returns CDR1 MGHRA and CDR2 YSYEKL. This CDR3 region has 18 residues. Trimming cost V 1 base and J 5 bases; bases outside gene matches: 14. For the CDR3, the DNA is TGCGCCAGCAGCCAAGGGGGACAGGGCTTTTTAACCCTGACTGAAGCTTTCTTT. Its translation is CASSQGGQGFLTLTEAFF.

This sequence joins TRBV5-4 and TRBJ2-3; D is unresolved. The germline V gene has CDR1 SGHNT and CDR2 YYREEE (reference sequence). V lost 0 bases, J lost 2 bases, and 10 bases lay in between. CDR3 length equals 15 residues. CDR3 loop: CASSLGWTPTDTQYF. The DNA for the CDR3 is TGTGCCAGCAGCTTGGGGTGGACGCCCACAGATACGCAGTATTTT.

The chain has TRBV4-1 and TRBJ2-1; D is possibly TRBD2 (5 bases). CDR3 length: 15 residues. Germline CDR1 reads MGHRA; CDR2 reads YSYEKL. V dropped 4 bases and J dropped 0 bases, with 10 bases sitting between them. In DNA, the CDR3 is TGCGCCAGCAGCCCGGGGAGCAGCTCCTACAATGAGCAGTTCTTC. It yields the protein CASSPGSSSYNEQFF.

The chain employs TRBV2 and TRBJ2-3; D call uncertain. CDR3 length: 14 amino acids. V dropped 4 bases and J dropped 1 base, with 9 bases sitting between them. In germline, CDR1 is SNHLY, CDR2 FYNNEI. The CDR3 nucleotides read TGTGCCAGCAGTGCCCTAGTAGGCACAGATACGCAGTATTTT. Translated, it gives CASSALVGTDTQYF. The full variable domain, with the rest looked up from reference TRBV2 and TRBJ2-3, is EPEVTQTPSHQVTQMGQEVILRCVPISNHLYFYWYRQILGQKVEFLVSFYNNEISEKSEIFDDQFSVERPDGSNFTLKIRSTKLEDSAMYFCASSALVGTDTQYFGPGTRLTVL.

The V call is TRBV28, the J call TRBJ2-1; D not certain. The CDR3 contains 13 residues. Germline CDR1 and CDR2: MDHEN and SYDVKM. Trimming removed 8 bases at V and 7 bases at J, with 15 bases between. The CDR3 reads CASAFESGNEQFF. For the CDR3, the DNA is TGTGCCAGCGCTTTCGAGAGTGGAAATGAGCAGTTCTTC. Full variable domain (missing parts from reference TRBV28 and TRBJ2-1): DVKVTQSSRYLVKRTGEKVFLECVQDMDHENMFWYRQDPGLGLRLIYFSYDVKMKEKGDIPEGYSVSREKKERFSLILESASTNQTSMYLCASAFESGNEQFFGPGTRLTVL.

This clone has only one observation. J is TRBJ2-7 and V is TRBV19; 7 bases are shared with TRBD1. The CDR3 length is 13 residues. The V gene end was trimmed by 3 bases and the J gene end by 4 bases; junction bases not matched to a gene: 3. In germline, CDR1 is LNHDA, CDR2 SQIVND (reference sequence). The CDR3 nucleotides read TGTGCCAGTAGTATCGGGACAGTGTACGAGCAGTACTTC. Translating gives CASSIGTVYEQYF.

This clone was seen a single time. The sample carries other DNA sequences with the same CDR3. The V call is TRBV7-9, the J call TRBJ2-5; weak D call: TRBD2 (6 bases). Per the germline V gene, CDR1 is SEHNR and CDR2 is FQNEAQ (reference sequence). The CDR3 runs to 13 residues. V dropped 2 bases and J dropped 3 bases, with 7 bases sitting between them. CDR3 bases: TGTGCCAGCAGCTTATCGGGGGAAGAGACCCAGTACTTC. It translates to CASSLSGEETQYF.

The rearrangement joins TRBV4-3 to TRBJ2-1; D call uncertain. V was trimmed by 4 bases and J by 0 bases, leaving 7 bases between them. The CDR3 covers 14 residues. Germline V gene sequence: CDR1 LGHNA, CDR2 YSLEER. CDR3 nucleotide sequence: TGCGCCAGCAGCCCATTCGGCTCCTACAATGAGCAGTTCTTC. It specifies CASSPFGSYNEQFF.

The V and J genes are TRBV9 and TRBJ2-3; 7 nucleotides agree with TRBD1. Unmatched junction bases numbered 11, after V lost 0 bases and J lost 4 bases. The CDR3 length is 17 residues. Germline assignment: CDR1 SGDLS and CDR2 YYNGEE. CDR3 sequence: CASSVEPKTGPADTQYF. The CDR3 bases are TGTGCCAGCAGCGTAGAACCAAAGACAGGGCCGGCAGATACGCAGTATTTT.

For the CDR3, the DNA is TGTGCCAGCAGCCCTTCCGGATTTTGGGTGTTTTTT. It encodes CASSPSGFWVFF. V is TRBV7-9 and J is TRBJ1-4; no clear D. V was cut by 5 bases and J by 15 bases, with 16 bases left in between. The V gene's germline CDR1 is SEHNR and CDR2 FQNEAQ (reference sequence). This CDR3 has 12 residues.